The 20 T cell receptor beta chains presented below share a single source sample, sequenced in a study of T cells in Graves' hyperthyroidism and ophthalmopathy. The source material, RNA transcripts, was used to amplify TCR beta CDR3 regions. The study used the HTBI primer set for a first-round RT-PCR of the TCR CDR3. TCRdb analysed the multiplex PCR reads with MiXCR anew, one entry per CDR3 protein. The table lists 400,000 to 450,000 distinct CDR3 sequences, roughly 15% of them singletons, with about 13% in the top ten. The specimen sequenced was blood. Receptors were obtained from a young man with Graves' ophthalmopathy.

There are a few counts of this clonotype. The rearrangement links TRBV11-3 to TRBJ1-2, with D perhaps TRBD1 (6 bases). In germline, CDR1 is SGHNT, CDR2 YENEEA. This CDR3 spans 13 amino acids. Trimming removed 8 bases from V and 2 bases from J, with 12 bases in between. CDR3 region: CASGRGQNYGYTF. The CDR3 DNA follows: TGTGCCAGCGGCCGCGGACAGAACTATGGCTACACCTTC.

The genes are TRBV6-2 or TRBV6-3 and TRBJ1-1; the D is unclear. CDR1 is MNHEY and CDR2 is SVGEGT in the germline V gene. This CDR3 contains 19 residues. Trimming took off 0 bases at V and 3 bases at J, with 23 bases between the two ends. The DNA for the CDR3 is TGTGCCAGCAGTTACTCGAGTCGGAGGGTCTGGAGTACCGACACTGAAGCTTTCTTT. The encoded protein is CASSYSSRRVWSTDTEAFF.

This clonotype was seen at least ten times. This rearrangement joins TRBV30 to TRBJ2-5; 8 bases fit TRBD1. V trimming: 8 bases; J trimming: 4 bases; junction bases outside the gene matches: 3. The germline V gene encodes CDR1 GTSNPN and CDR2 SVGIG (reference sequence). CDR3 length: 11 amino acids. CDR3 amino acids: CASDRGETQYF. CDR3 sequence (DNA): TGTGCCAGTGACAGGGGAGAGACCCAGTACTTC.

This clonotype has just a few counts. The V call is TRBV20-1, the J call TRBJ1-5; D gene ambiguous. V lost 8 bases and J lost 3, with 17 bases in between. CDR1 and CDR2 (germline): DFQATT, SNEGSKA (reference sequence). The CDR3 length is 14 residues. DNA of the CDR3: TGCAGTACCTCCTCTATTGAGGCCAATCAGCCCCAGCATTTT. It is translated as CSTSSIEANQPQHF.

This clonotype was found many times. This rearrangement joins TRBV6-1 to TRBJ2-7, with TRBD1 as a possible D gene (5 bases). V was pared by 5 bases and J by 2 bases, with 13 bases between. Germline loops: CDR1 MNHNS, CDR2 SASEGT. The CDR3 has 14 residues. CDR3 region: CASSYGQGAYEQYF. The CDR3 DNA sequence: TGTGCCAGCAGTTATGGGCAGGGTGCCTACGAGCAGTACTTC.

This clonotype was seen at least ten times. The chain uses TRBV5-5 and TRBJ2-7; 14 nucleotides match TRBD2. The junction had 4 bases not matched to a gene; V was cut back by 5 bases and J by 0 bases. Germline CDR1 SGHKS, CDR2 YYEKEE (reference sequence). There are 16 residues in the CDR3. The CDR3 here is CASRLGLAGASYEQYF. In DNA, the CDR3 is TGTGCCAGCAGACTGGGACTAGCGGGGGCCTCCTACGAGCAGTACTTC.

This clonotype was seen a handful of times. This chain connects TRBV18 to TRBJ2-7; TRBD2 matches at 8 bases. CDR1 is KGHSH, CDR2 LQKENI, per germline. The J segment lost 1 base and the V segment lost 6 bases, leaving 8 bases of the junction unmatched. The CDR3 has 15 residues. Here the CDR3 DNA reads TGTGCCAGCTCCCGCAGCGGGGGTACATCCTACGAGCAGTACTTC. Amino acid sequence: CASSRSGGTSYEQYF.

This clonotype has ten or more counts. Here the CDR3 reads CSAPEGTGGLNEKLFF. CDR3 in DNA: TGCAGTGCTCCTGAGGGGACAGGGGGCCTTAATGAAAAACTGTTTTTT. This rearrangement joins TRBV20-1 to TRBJ1-4, with 12 positions matching TRBD1. The germline CDR1 and CDR2 sequences are DFQATT and SNEGSKA (reference sequence). The CDR3 is 16 amino acids. V shed 5 bases and J 4 bases; nucleotides not matched to a gene: 8.

The table lists this clonotype with many counts. This chain connects TRBV15 to TRBJ2-5; D ambiguous. With 4 bases removed from V and 2 bases from J, the gap between germline ends came to 8 bases. Germline V gives CDR1 LNHNV, CDR2 YYDKDF (reference sequence). The CDR3 covers 13 residues. In nucleotides, the CDR3 is TGTGCCACCAGCAACGGGTATCAAGAGACCCAGTACTTC. This codes for CATSNGYQETQYF. Full variable domain (remainder filled in from reference TRBV15 and TRBJ2-5): DAMVIQNPRYQVTQFGKPVTLSCSQTLNHNVMYWYQQKSSQAPKLLFHYYDKDFNNEADTPDNFQSRRPNTSFCFLDIRSPGLGDTAMYLCATSNGYQETQYFGPGTRLLVL.

There are a few counts of this clonotype. The chain combines TRBV10-1 with TRBJ2-5; D tentatively fits TRBD1 or TRBD2 (5 bases each). Trimming removed 3 bases at V and 3 bases at J, with 14 bases between. The CDR3 length is 15 residues. From germline, CDR1 is WNHNN and CDR2 SYGVQD (reference sequence). The CDR3 loop reads CASSDIAQGEETQYF. DNA of the CDR3: TGCGCCAGCAGTGATATTGCCCAGGGAGAAGAGACCCAGTACTTC.

This clonotype was recorded many times. The V gene is TRBV3-1, the J gene TRBJ2-5; 8 bases match TRBD2. J lost 5 bases, V lost 9 bases, and 2 bases had no gene match. Germline V gene sequence: CDR1 LGHDT, CDR2 YNNKEL (reference sequence). The CDR3 consists of 11 residues. The CDR3 DNA follows: TGTGCCAGTCGACTAGCGGAGACCCAGTACTTC. Protein sequence: CASRLAETQYF.

The sample holds a few counts of this clonotype. This chain uses TRBV4-1 with TRBJ1-1; perhaps TRBD1 as D (6 bases). This CDR3 region has 12 residues. V was clipped by 3 bases and J by 10 bases, with 12 bases between them. Germline V lookup: CDR1 MGHRA, CDR2 YSYEKL. The CDR3 region has the DNA TGCGCCAGCAGCCAGGAAGGGGGAGTAGCTTTCTTT. It yields the protein CASSQEGGVAFF.

This clonotype was counted many times. This chain's CDR3 is CASSRGIAGRGIKGYTF. The DNA for the CDR3 is TGTGCCAGCAGCAGAGGTATAGCAGGGCGGGGAATTAAGGGCTACACCTTC. This chain joins TRBV2 and TRBJ1-2; D might be TRBD1 (5 bases). CDR1 is SNHLY, CDR2 FYNNEI, per germline. The CDR3 is made up of 17 amino acids. Between the trimmed V and J ends, which lost 6 bases and 8 bases, there was a span of 28 bases. The variable domain in full, completed from reference TRBV2 and TRBJ1-2, reads EPEVTQTPSHQVTQMGQEVILRCVPISNHLYFYWYRQILGQKVEFLVSFYNNEISEKSEIFDDQFSVERPDGSNFTLKIRSTKLEDSAMYFCASSRGIAGRGIKGYTFGSGTRLTVV.

This clonotype was observed many times. The genes are TRBV12-3 or TRBV12-4 and TRBJ2-1, with 7 bases matching TRBD2. The CDR3 spans 15 residues. The trim removed 6 bases at V and 6 bases at J, leaving 11 bases unmatched. The CDR3 DNA reads TGTGCCAGCAGCTCGAGCGGGACCCTGGGCAATGAGCAGTTCTTC. This encodes CASSSSGTLGNEQFF.

This clonotype was picked up many times. This chain connects TRBV10-3 to TRBJ2-5; D may be TRBD2 (6 bases). The CDR3 length is 14 residues. Deletions cut 0 bases from V and 2 bases from J, with 7 bases between. Germline assignment: CDR1 ENHRY and CDR2 SYGVKD. CDR3 sequence (DNA): TGTGCCATCAGTGAGTCTAGCGGACAAGAGACCCAGTACTTC. Its protein is CAISESSGQETQYF.

This clonotype was found many times. V is TRBV5-5 and J is TRBJ2-5; 7 bases are a match to TRBD2. The CDR3 sequence is 16 residues long. Germline loops: CDR1 SGHKS, CDR2 YYEKEE (reference sequence). The V segment lost 5 bases and the J segment 2 bases; nucleotides outside the gene matches: 12. Here the CDR3 DNA reads TGTGCCAGCAGGTTGACTAGCTCTGAGGTACAAGAGACCCAGTACTTC. Encoded protein: CASRLTSSEVQETQYF. Full variable domain (missing parts from reference TRBV5-5 and TRBJ2-5): DAGVTQSPTHLIKTRGQQVTLRCSPISGHKSVSWYQQVLGQGPQFIFQYYEKEERGRGNFPDRFSARQFPNYSSELNVNALLLGDSALYLCASRLTSSEVQETQYFGPGTRLLVL.

This clonotype showed up many times. This chain connects TRBV3-1 to TRBJ1-2, with a possible D match to TRBD1 (6 bases). V gave up 4 bases and J gave up 5 bases, with 8 bases separating them. CDR1 and CDR2 (germline): LGHDT, YNNKEL (reference sequence). This CDR3 is 12 amino acids long. CDR3 loop: CASSPTGYGYTF. CDR3 nucleotide sequence: TGTGCCAGCAGCCCGACAGGATATGGCTACACCTTC.

The table lists this clonotype with a few counts. The V gene is TRBV5-1, the J gene TRBJ2-5; tentative D call: TRBD2 (5 bases). This CDR3 has 12 residues. Trimming took off 4 bases at V and 5 bases at J, with 9 bases between the two ends. The V gene's germline CDR1 is SGHRS and CDR2 YFSETQ. As DNA, the CDR3 is TGCGCCAGCAGCCCTAGCTGGGAGACCCAGTACTTC. Protein: CASSPSWETQYF.

This clonotype was counted at least ten times. The V and J genes are TRBV18 and TRBJ1-1; D may be TRBD1 (5 bases). Trimming left V 2 bases short and J 1 base short, with 5 bases between. CDR1 is KGHSH and CDR2 is LQKENI in the germline V gene. The CDR3 extends over 13 amino acids. CDR3 residues: CASSPGANTEAFF. For the CDR3, the DNA is TGTGCCAGCTCACCAGGGGCGAACACTGAAGCTTTCTTT. The full variable domain, its missing parts supplied by reference TRBV18 and TRBJ1-1, is NAGVMQNPRHLVRRRGQEARLRCSPMKGHSHVYWYRQLPEEGLKFMVYLQKENIIDESGMPKERFSAEFPKEGPSILRIQQVVRGDSAAYFCASSPGANTEAFFGQGTRLTVV.

The J gene is TRBJ2-1, the V gene TRBV20-1; TRBD2 might be the D (5 bases). Trimming removed 6 bases from V and 12 bases from J, with 24 bases in between. CDR3 size: 14 residues. The germline V gene has CDR1 DFQATT and CDR2 SNEGSKA (reference sequence). The CDR3 is CSASRAADNERQFF. In nucleotides, the CDR3 is TGCAGTGCCAGCCGAGCGGCTGACAATGAGCGGCAGTTCTTC.